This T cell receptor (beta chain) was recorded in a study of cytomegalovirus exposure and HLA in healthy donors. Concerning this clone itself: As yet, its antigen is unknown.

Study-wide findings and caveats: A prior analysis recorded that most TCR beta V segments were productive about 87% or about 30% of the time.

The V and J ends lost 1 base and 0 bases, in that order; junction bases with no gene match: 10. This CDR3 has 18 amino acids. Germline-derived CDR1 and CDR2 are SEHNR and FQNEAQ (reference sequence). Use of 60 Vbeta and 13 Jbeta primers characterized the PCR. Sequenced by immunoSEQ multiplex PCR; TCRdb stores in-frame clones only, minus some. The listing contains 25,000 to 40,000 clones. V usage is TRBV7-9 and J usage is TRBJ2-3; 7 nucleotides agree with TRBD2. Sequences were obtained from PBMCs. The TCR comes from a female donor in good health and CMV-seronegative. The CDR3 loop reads CASSLDRSRGRSTDTQYF. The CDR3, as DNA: TGTGCCAGCAGCTTAGATAGGTCGCGGGGGAGGAGCACAGATACGCAGTATTTT.